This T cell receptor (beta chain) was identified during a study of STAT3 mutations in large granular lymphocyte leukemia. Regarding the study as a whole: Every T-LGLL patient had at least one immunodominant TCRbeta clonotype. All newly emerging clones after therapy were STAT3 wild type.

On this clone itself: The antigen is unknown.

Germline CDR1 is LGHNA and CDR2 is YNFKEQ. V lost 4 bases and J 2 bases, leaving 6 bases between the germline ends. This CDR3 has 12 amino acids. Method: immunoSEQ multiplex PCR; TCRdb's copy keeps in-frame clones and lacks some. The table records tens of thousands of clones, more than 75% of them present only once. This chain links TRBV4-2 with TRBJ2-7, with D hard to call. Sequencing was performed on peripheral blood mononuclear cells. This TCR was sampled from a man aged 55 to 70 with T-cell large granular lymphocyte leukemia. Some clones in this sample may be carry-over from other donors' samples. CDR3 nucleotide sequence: TGTGCCAGCAGCCCGGGTCCCTACGAGCAGTACTTC. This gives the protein CASSPGPYEQYF.